The clone carrying this T cell receptor (beta chain) was counted at least ten times. Its cognate antigen is unknown. These data come from a study of T cells after yellow fever vaccination. Study-level points and caveats: Weaker, the secondary response peaked sooner, at day 5 versus 15. A minor fraction of clonotypes spanned both CD4 and CD8 compartments.

Trimming shortened V by 6 bases and J by 3 bases, and 8 bases separated the two germline ends. The CDR3 totals 13 residues. For TCR, cDNA came from 5'RACE template switching, which added a universal primer site and UMIs. Each CDR3 protein is one row after TCRdb ran MiXCR on the 5' RACE reads. The repertoire holds about 240,000 distinct CDR3 sequences, with roughly 7.2% as singletons. This chain joins TRBV12-3 or TRBV12-4 and TRBJ2-2; possibly TRBD2 for D (6 bases). The clonotype was recovered from a man aged 30 to 39 who received the YFV17D yellow fever vaccine. The source was CD4+ T cells sorted from PBMCs, collected 15 days after the yellow fever booster vaccination. The CDR3 loop is CASREGYTGELFF. In DNA form, the CDR3 reads TGTGCCAGCAGGGAGGGGTACACCGGGGAGCTGTTTTTT.